This T cell receptor beta chain was documented in a study of T cell changes during pregnancy in multiple sclerosis. The V segment lost 7 bases and the J segment 5 bases; nucleotides outside the gene matches: 9. There are 16 residues in the CDR3. The germline gives CDR1 SGHTA, CDR2 FQGNSA. Sequenced by immunoSEQ multiplex PCR; TCRdb stores in-frame clones only, minus some. The table includes tens of thousands of clones, 85% to 90% detected once. This sequence originates from a female donor in good health, enrolled as a control in a pregnancy study. Here the sequenced sample was peripheral blood, taken after pregnancy. The chain has TRBV7-2 and TRBJ2-2, with 11 positions matching TRBD2. The CDR3 bases are TGTGCCAGCACCAAGGCCGCTAGCGGGGGGACCGGGGAGCTGTTTTTT. Its translation is CASTKAASGGTGELFF. Using reference TRBV7-2 and TRBJ2-2 for the parts outside the CDR3, the full variable domain is GAGVSQSPSNKVTEKGKDVELRCDPISGHTALYWYRQSLGQGLEFLIYFQGNSAPDKSGLPSDRFSAERTGGSVSTLTIQRTQQEDSAVYLCASTKAASGGTGELFFGEGSRLTVL.